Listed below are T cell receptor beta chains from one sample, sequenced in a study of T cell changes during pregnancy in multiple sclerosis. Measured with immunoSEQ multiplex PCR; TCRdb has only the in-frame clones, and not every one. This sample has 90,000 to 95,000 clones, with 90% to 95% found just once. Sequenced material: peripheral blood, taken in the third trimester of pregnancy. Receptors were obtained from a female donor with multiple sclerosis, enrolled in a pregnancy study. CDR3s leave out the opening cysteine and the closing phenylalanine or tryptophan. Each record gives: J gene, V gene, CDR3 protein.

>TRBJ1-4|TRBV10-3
AISVGTGGEKLF
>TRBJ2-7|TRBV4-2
ASSIPGQSYEQY
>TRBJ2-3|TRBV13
ASSPLASSTDTQY
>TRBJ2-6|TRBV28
ASREGASGANVLT
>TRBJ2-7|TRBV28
ASRGDRGLHEQY
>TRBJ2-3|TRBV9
ASSVMGSADTQY
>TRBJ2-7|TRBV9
ASSARDWDYEQY
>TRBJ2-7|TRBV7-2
ASSLAGDSRGYEQY
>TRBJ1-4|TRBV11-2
ASSLGGVGEKLF
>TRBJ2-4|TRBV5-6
ASSLAGGRNIQY
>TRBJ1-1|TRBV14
ASSQESGRVAEAF
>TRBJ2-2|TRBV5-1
ASSTPHLGTGNTGELF
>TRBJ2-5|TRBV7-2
ASSSGRETQY
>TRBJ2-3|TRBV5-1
ASSPLPSGSTTDTQY
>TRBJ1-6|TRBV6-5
ASSIRDSRSSPLH
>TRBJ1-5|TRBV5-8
ASSPPPGQGVQPQH
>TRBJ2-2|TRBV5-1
ASSSPPRGRGFNTGELF
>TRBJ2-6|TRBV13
ASSLQGALWGAGANVLT
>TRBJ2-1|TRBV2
ASSEETSGRVYNEQF
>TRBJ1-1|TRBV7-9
ASSLGGVTEAF
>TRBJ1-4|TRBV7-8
ASSPSALPGEKLF
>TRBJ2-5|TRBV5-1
ASSWGLGKETQY
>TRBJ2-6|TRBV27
ASTRGFQPSGANVLT
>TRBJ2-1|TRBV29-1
SAHRELAGNEQF
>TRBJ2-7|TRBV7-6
ASSLATGEGYEQY
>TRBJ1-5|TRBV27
ASSLTYPGTGNNQPQH
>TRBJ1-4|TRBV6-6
ASSTPRGQVNEKLF
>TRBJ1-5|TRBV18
ASSARDSSHSNQPQH
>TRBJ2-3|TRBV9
ASSVVSTDTQY
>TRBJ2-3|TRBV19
ASSSGTSDTDTQY
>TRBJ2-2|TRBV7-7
ASSPGTFNTGELF
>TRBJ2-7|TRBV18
ASSPRLGSYEQY
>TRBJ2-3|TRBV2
ASKGLAGEGTNTDTQY
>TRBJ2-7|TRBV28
ASSFSSYEQY
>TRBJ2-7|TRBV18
ASSPRAGEQY
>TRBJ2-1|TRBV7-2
ASSSFGGLGYNEQF
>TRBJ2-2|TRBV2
ASSPGLAERGELF
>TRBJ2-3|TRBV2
ASGGSSGRAVTDTQY
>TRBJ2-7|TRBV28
ASGLTWRGGAGEQY